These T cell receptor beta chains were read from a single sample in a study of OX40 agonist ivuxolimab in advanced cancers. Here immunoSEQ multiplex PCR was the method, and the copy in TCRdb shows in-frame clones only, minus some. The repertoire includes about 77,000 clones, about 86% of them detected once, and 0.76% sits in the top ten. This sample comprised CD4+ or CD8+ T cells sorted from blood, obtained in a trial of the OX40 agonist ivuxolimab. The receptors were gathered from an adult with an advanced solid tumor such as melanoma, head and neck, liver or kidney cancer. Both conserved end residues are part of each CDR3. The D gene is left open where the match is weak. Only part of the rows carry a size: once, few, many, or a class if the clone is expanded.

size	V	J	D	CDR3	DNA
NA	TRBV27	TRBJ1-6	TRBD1	CASSPLDRVNSPLHF	TGTGCCAGCAGTCCACTCGACAGGGTTAATTCACCCCTCCACTTT
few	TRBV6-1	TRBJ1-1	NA	CASSESPDTEAFF	TGTGCCAGCAGTGAGTCTCCGGACACTGAAGCTTTCTTT
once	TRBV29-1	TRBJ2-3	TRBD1	CSVRQGDTQYF	TGCAGCGTTAGACAGGGGGATACGCAGTATTTT
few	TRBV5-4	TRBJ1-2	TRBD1	CASSLGVTGVGGYTF	TGTGCCAGCAGCTTGGGGGTAACAGGGGTCGGCGGCTACACCTTC
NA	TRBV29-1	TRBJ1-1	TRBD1	CSVHAGTGQTRGEAFF	TGCAGCGTCCACGCCGGGACAGGGCAGACCCGAGGTGAAGCTTTCTTT
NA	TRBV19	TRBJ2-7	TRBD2	CASSISGRDYEQYF	TGTGCCAGTAGTATAAGCGGGAGGGATTACGAGCAGTACTTC
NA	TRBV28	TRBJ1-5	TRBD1	CASSTGQGWQPQHF	TGTGCCAGCAGCACCGGACAGGGCTGGCAGCCCCAGCATTTT
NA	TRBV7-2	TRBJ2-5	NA	CASSFGFVGETQYF	TGTGCCAGCAGCTTTGGATTCGTAGGGGAGACCCAGTACTTC
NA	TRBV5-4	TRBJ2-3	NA	CASSLGGSSTDTQYF	TGTGCCAGCAGCTTGGGGGGATCAAGCACAGATACGCAGTATTTT
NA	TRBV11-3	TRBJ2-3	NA	CASSTRRTDTQYF	TGTGCCAGCAGCACCAGGAGGACAGATACGCAGTATTTT
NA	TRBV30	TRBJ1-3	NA	CAWSLQGYVSGNTIYF	TGTGCCTGGAGCCTCCAGGGGTATGTTTCAGGAAACACCATATATTTT
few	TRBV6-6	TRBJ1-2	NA	CASSYRGDGYTF	TGTGCCAGCAGTTATAGGGGGGATGGCTACACCTTC
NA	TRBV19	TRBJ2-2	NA	CASTPGILNTGELFF	TGTGCCAGTACCCCCGGGATTCTCAACACCGGGGAGCTGTTTTTT
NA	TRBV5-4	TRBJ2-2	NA	CASSEGLPTGELFF	TGTGCCAGCAGCGAGGGACTCCCTACCGGGGAGCTGTTTTTT
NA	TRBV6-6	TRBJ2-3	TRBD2	CASSSSGGVKDTQYF	TGTGCCAGCAGCAGTAGCGGGGGGGTTAAGGATACGCAGTATTTT
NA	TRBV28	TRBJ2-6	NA	CASGIQSSGANVLTF	TGTGCCAGCGGAATCCAGAGCTCTGGGGCCAACGTCCTGACTTTC
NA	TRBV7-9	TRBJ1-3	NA	CASSNSGNTIYF	TGTGCCAGCAGCAACTCTGGAAACACCATATATTTT
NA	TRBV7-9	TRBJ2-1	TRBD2	CASSLFGLAQFF	TGTGCCAGCAGCTTATTCGGACTAGCCCAGTTCTTC
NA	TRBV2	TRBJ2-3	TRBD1	CASRDRVSTDTQYF	TGTGCCAGCAGGGACAGGGTTTCCACAGATACGCAGTATTTT
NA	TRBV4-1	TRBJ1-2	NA	CASSQLTANYGYTF	TGCGCCAGCAGCCAATTGACAGCAAACTATGGCTACACCTTC
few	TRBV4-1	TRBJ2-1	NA	CASRRFDEQFF	TGCGCCAGCAGGCGATTCGATGAGCAGTTCTTC
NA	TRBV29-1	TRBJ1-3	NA	CSVRAGNTIYF	TGCAGCGTTCGAGCTGGAAACACCATATATTTT
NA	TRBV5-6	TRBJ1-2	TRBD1	CASSFRDRDGTDGYTF	TGTGCCAGCAGCTTCCGGGACAGGGATGGCACGGATGGCTACACCTTC
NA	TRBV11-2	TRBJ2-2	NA	CASSSVRGNTGELFF	TGTGCCAGCAGCTCCGTGAGGGGGAACACCGGGGAGCTGTTTTTT
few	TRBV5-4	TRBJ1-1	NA	CASSPGGAENTEAFF	TGTGCCAGCAGCCCGGGGGGGGCCGAGAACACTGAAGCTTTCTTT
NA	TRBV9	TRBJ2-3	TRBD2	CASSADGRSGRTSTDTQYF	TGTGCCAGCAGCGCCGACGGTCGGAGCGGGAGGACGAGCACAGATACGCAGTATTTT
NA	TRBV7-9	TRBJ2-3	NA	CASSLGPPTQYF	TGTGCCAGCAGCTTAGGTCCCCCTACGCAGTATTTT
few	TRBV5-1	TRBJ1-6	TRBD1	CASSQGQGGSPLHF	TGCGCCAGCAGCCAGGGACAGGGAGGTTCACCCCTCCACTTT
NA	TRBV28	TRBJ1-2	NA	CASSNGRSVNYGYTF	TGTGCCAGCAGTAACGGACGTTCGGTGAACTATGGCTACACCTTC
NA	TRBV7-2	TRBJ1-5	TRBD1	CASSFQGAYQPQHF	TGTGCCAGCAGCTTCCAGGGGGCATATCAGCCCCAGCATTTT